The 25 T cell receptor beta chains below all came from one sample that was sequenced in a study of shared clonotypes between healthy human individuals. The repertoire was sequenced with immunoSEQ multiplex PCR; TCRdb's copy has only in-frame clones and lacks some. Of fewer than 1.8 million clones listed, approximately 98.5% are singletons. The sample was naive CD4+ T cells sorted from blood. Subset in this sample: CD45RA+ positively selected. Every receptor here comes from a man in his thirties or forties in good health.

The chain carries TRBV14 and TRBJ2-1, with 7 bases fitting TRBD2. CDR1 and CDR2 (germline): SGHDN, FVKESK. The CDR3 extends over 15 amino acids. Trimming took 0 bases from V and 9 from J; bases not matched to a gene: 8. CDR3 sequence reads: CASSQDMAGVGEQFF. The CDR3 nucleotides read TGTGCCAGCAGCCAAGATATGGCGGGAGTTGGTGAGCAGTTCTTC.

V gene TRBV6-6 combines with J gene TRBJ2-5; D not resolved. The CDR3 has 14 amino acids. V gave up 0 bases and J gave up 1 base, with 6 bases separating them. Germline CDR1 is MNHNY and CDR2 is SVGAGI (reference sequence). The CDR3 coding sequence is TGTGCCAGCAGTTACTCAGCAGGCCAAGAGACCCAGTACTTC. It codes for CASSYSAGQETQYF.

The chain couples TRBV30 to TRBJ1-1, with unresolved D. This CDR3 region has 13 residues. Trimming took off 1 base at V and 0 bases at J, with 6 bases between the two ends. The germline V gene has CDR1 GTSNPN and CDR2 SVGIG (reference sequence). The DNA for the CDR3 is TGTGCCTGGAGTGGACGCATGAACACTGAAGCTTTCTTT. It translates to CAWSGRMNTEAFF.

The V gene is TRBV5-1, the J gene TRBJ2-1; 9 nucleotides agree with TRBD2. There are 15 residues in the CDR3. Trimming at V came to 0 bases and at J to 6 bases, leaving 4 bases not matched to a gene. The V gene's germline CDR1 is SGHRS and CDR2 YFSETQ. The DNA of the CDR3 is TGCGCCAGCAGCTTGGCCGCGGGAGGGACCAATGAGCAGTTCTTC. Amino acids: CASSLAAGGTNEQFF.

The rearrangement uses TRBV4-3 and TRBJ2-1; no definite D call. The CDR3 has 13 residues. The germline V gene has CDR1 LGHNA and CDR2 YSLEER. The germline V and J ends were trimmed by 1 base and 8 bases, with 9 bases remaining between them. CDR3 sequence: CASSQAIGDEQFF. The CDR3 coding sequence is TGCGCCAGCAGCCAAGCGATTGGGGATGAGCAGTTCTTC.

This clone was observed once. The V gene is TRBV29-1, the J gene TRBJ1-2; D uncertain. The germline V and J ends were trimmed by 4 bases and 5 bases, with 11 bases remaining between them. The CDR3 length is 12 residues. Germline V gene data show CDR1 as SQVTM and CDR2 as ANQGSEA. The CDR3 bases are TGCAGCGTTGGCTCTTGGGGTTATGGCTACACCTTC. Amino acid sequence: CSVGSWGYGYTF.

Concerning this clone: Within the sample, other DNA sequences also encode this same CDR3. This chain uses TRBV9 with TRBJ2-7; the D gene is possibly TRBD1 (6 bases). V was clipped by 3 bases and J by 0 bases, with 7 bases between them. This CDR3 contains 13 residues. From germline, CDR1 is SGDLS and CDR2 YYNGEE. In nucleotides, the CDR3 is TGTGCCAGCAGCGGGACAGCCTCCTACGAGCAGTACTTC. Translated, it gives CASSGTASYEQYF. The variable domain in full, with the rest retrieved from reference TRBV9 and TRBJ2-7, is DSGVTQTPKHLITATGQRVTLRCSPRSGDLSVYWYQQSLDQGLQFLIQYYNGEERAKGNILERFSAQQFPDLHSELNLSSLELGDSALYFCASSGTASYEQYFGPGTRLTVT.

The J gene is TRBJ1-5, the V gene TRBV7-8, with D perhaps matching TRBD1 (6 bases). This CDR3 spans 15 amino acids. V lost 5 bases, J lost 7 bases, and 18 bases lay in between. The germline V gene has CDR1 SGHVS and CDR2 FQNEAQ. For the CDR3, the DNA is TGTGCCAGCAGCCTTAGCCAAAAAGGGGGGCAGCCCCAGCATTTT. It translates to CASSLSQKGGQPQHF.

The chain carries TRBV30 and TRBJ2-2; no clear D gene. CDR1 GTSNPN and CDR2 SVGIG come from the germline V gene (reference sequence). The CDR3 extends over 14 amino acids. Trimming stripped 0 bases from V and 6 bases from J, with 11 bases between. The CDR3 nucleotides are TGTGCCTGGAGTGTACTCCCCAAAGCCGGGGAGCTGTTTTTT. Its translation is CAWSVLPKAGELFF.

The V call is TRBV5-1, the J call TRBJ2-1; 8 nucleotides agree with TRBD1. The CDR3 covers 15 residues. V was pared by 4 bases and J by 1 base, with 4 bases of the junction left unmatched. Germline V lookup: CDR1 SGHRS, CDR2 YFSETQ. The DNA for the CDR3 is TGCGCCAGCAGCATTACAGGGGGATCCTACAATGAGCAGTTCTTC. Translated, it gives CASSITGGSYNEQFF. The full variable domain, completed using reference TRBV5-1 and TRBJ2-1, is KAGVTQTPRYLIKTRGQQVTLSCSPISGHRSVSWYQQTPGQGLQFLFEYFSETQRNKGNFPGRFSGRQFSNSRSEMNVSTLELGDSALYLCASSITGGSYNEQFFGPGTRLTVL.

The chain joins TRBV19 to TRBJ2-7; possibly TRBD2 for D (6 bases). From germline, CDR1 is LNHDA and CDR2 SQIVND (reference sequence). This CDR3 contains 14 residues. V shed 4 bases and J shed 4 bases, with 14 bases lying between them. CDR3 in DNA: TGTGCCAGTAGTAGGACCGGGAGAGGGTACGAGCAGTACTTC. It translates to CASSRTGRGYEQYF.

J is TRBJ2-7 and V is TRBV6-5; 7 nucleotides agree with TRBD2. The germline gives CDR1 MNHEY, CDR2 SVGAGI. This CDR3 is 15 amino acids long. V dropped 0 bases and J dropped 2; count of bases not matched to a gene: 4. The DNA of the CDR3 is TGTGCCAGCAGTTACTCTACGGGAGGAGCCTACGAGCAGTACTTC. Protein: CASSYSTGGAYEQYF.

This chain connects TRBV5-4 to TRBJ2-1; 11 bases line up with TRBD2. V lost 3 bases and J lost 3; bases outside the gene matches: 5. The V gene's germline CDR1 is SGHNT and CDR2 YYREEE (reference sequence). The length of the CDR3 is 16 residues. Here the CDR3 DNA reads TGTGCCAGCAGCTCCCGACTAGCGGGACTCTACAATGAGCAGTTCTTC. This encodes CASSSRLAGLYNEQFF.

Only one count was recorded for this clone. V is TRBV5-1 and J is TRBJ2-7; tentatively, D is TRBD2 (5 bases). Trimming stripped 1 base from V and 3 bases from J, with 14 bases between. Germline loops: CDR1 SGHRS, CDR2 YFSETQ. This CDR3 is built from 15 residues. CDR3 sequence (DNA): TGCGCCAGCAGCTTGCTCTCTAGCCCCTACTACGAGCAGTACTTC. Amino acid sequence: CASSLLSSPYYEQYF. Full variable domain (outside the CDR3, taken from reference TRBV5-1 and TRBJ2-7): KAGVTQTPRYLIKTRGQQVTLSCSPISGHRSVSWYQQTPGQGLQFLFEYFSETQRNKGNFPGRFSGRQFSNSRSEMNVSTLELGDSALYLCASSLLSSPYYEQYFGPGTRLTVT.

The genes are TRBV18 and TRBJ2-4, with 8 positions matching TRBD2. V shed 3 bases, J shed 4 bases, and the junction held 14 bases outside the gene matches. The CDR3 has 18 amino acids. CDR1 and CDR2 (germline): KGHSH, LQKENI. Here the CDR3 reads CASSPPRERESGKNIQYF. As DNA, the CDR3 is TGTGCCAGCTCACCCCCTCGAGAGCGGGAGAGCGGGAAAAACATTCAGTACTTC.

V is TRBV9 and J is TRBJ2-5; no clear D gene. Trimming stripped 4 bases from V and 1 base from J, with 14 bases between. Germline lookup yields CDR1 SGDLS and CDR2 YYNGEE. CDR3 length: 15 residues. The CDR3 bases are TGTGCCAGCAGCCTCAGGCGGAGTACCCAAGAGACCCAGTACTTC. It yields the protein CASSLRRSTQETQYF.

J is TRBJ2-1 and V is TRBV9; possible D gene TRBD2, 6 bases. The CDR3 is made up of 15 amino acids. V lost 0 bases, J lost 5 bases, and 12 bases lay in between. Germline assignment: CDR1 SGDLS and CDR2 YYNGEE. In nucleotides, the CDR3 is TGTGCCAGCAGCGTAGTGGGGCGGGGAGACAATGAGCAGTTCTTC. Translation gives CASSVVGRGDNEQFF.

This clone was observed a single time. The chain carries TRBV30 and TRBJ2-7; D is perhaps TRBD1 (5 bases). The CDR3 has 12 amino acids. CDR1 and CDR2 (germline): GTSNPN, SVGIG (reference sequence). Trimming stripped 3 bases from V and 5 bases from J, with 11 bases between. The CDR3 sequence is CAWRPTVHEQYF. CDR3 sequence (DNA): TGTGCCTGGAGACCGACAGTTCACGAGCAGTACTTC.

The chain links TRBV28 to TRBJ1-5, with 10 bases matching TRBD1. The CDR3 is made up of 15 amino acids. Germline V gene data show CDR1 as MDHEN and CDR2 as SYDVKM. V trimming: 7 bases; J trimming: 4 bases; junction bases outside the gene matches: 7. The CDR3 sequence: CASNRQGAGNQPQHF. The CDR3 DNA follows: TGTGCCAGCAATAGACAGGGGGCGGGGAATCAGCCCCAGCATTTT.

The CDR3 DNA is TGTGCCAGCAGCTTTGCGTCAGGGGACACAGATACGCAGTATTTT. Translating it yields CASSFASGDTDTQYF. The chain carries TRBV7-2 and TRBJ2-3; a possible D gene is TRBD1 (6 bases). Germline V gives CDR1 SGHTA, CDR2 FQGNSA. The CDR3 sequence is 15 residues long. The V end lost 3 bases, the J end lost 2 bases, and 12 bases lay between the germline ends.

The J gene is TRBJ2-3, the V gene TRBV28, with D unclear. The CDR3 covers 16 residues. Germline CDR1 reads MDHEN; CDR2 reads SYDVKM. V lost 5 bases and J 0 bases, leaving 15 bases between the germline ends. The CDR3 nucleotides are TGTGCCAGCAGTATTCTGGGCCTCCGGAGCACAGATACGCAGTATTTT. This encodes CASSILGLRSTDTQYF.

The chain is built from TRBV18 and TRBJ1-4, with 8 nucleotides matching TRBD1. The CDR3 is 16 amino acids. Trimming took 0 bases from V and 7 from J; bases not matched to a gene: 7. Germline V gene lookup returns CDR1 KGHSH and CDR2 LQKENI. In nucleotides, the CDR3 is TGTGCCAGCTCACCACCAGGCGGGACAGGATTTGAAAAACTGTTTTTT. This sequence encodes CASSPPGGTGFEKLFF.

The chain employs TRBV2 and TRBJ1-1; TRBD1 agrees at 8 bases. Germline CDR1 is SNHLY and CDR2 is FYNNEI. The CDR3 is made up of 14 amino acids. Losses at the gene ends were 3 bases for V and 5 bases for J; bases not matched to a gene: 5. The CDR3 DNA reads TGTGCCAGCAGTGACCCCGGGACAGGAACTGAAGCTTTCTTT. Translating gives CASSDPGTGTEAFF.

This chain connects TRBV9 to TRBJ2-1; 10 bases are shared with TRBD2. V was clipped by 4 bases and J by 5 bases; unmatched bases: 15. Germline V gene data show CDR1 as SGDLS and CDR2 as YYNGEE. CDR3 length: 18 residues. For the CDR3, the DNA is TGTGCCAGCAGCCAAAACCCAAAGCGGGAGGGCCTCCACAATGAGCAGTTCTTC. Protein: CASSQNPKREGLHNEQFF.

This sequence joins TRBV5-1 and TRBJ2-5; D unresolved. V was shortened by 0 bases and J by 5 bases, with 11 bases between the two germline ends. The CDR3 length is 14 residues. CDR1 is SGHRS and CDR2 is YFSETQ in the germline V gene. The DNA of the CDR3 is TGCGCCAGCAGCTTGGAGACGCCCCGGGAGACCCAGTACTTC. It translates to CASSLETPRETQYF. The full variable domain, its missing parts supplied by reference TRBV5-1 and TRBJ2-5, is KAGVTQTPRYLIKTRGQQVTLSCSPISGHRSVSWYQQTPGQGLQFLFEYFSETQRNKGNFPGRFSGRQFSNSRSEMNVSTLELGDSALYLCASSLETPRETQYFGPGTRLLVL.